This T cell receptor beta chain is from a study of blood T cells in healthy people across ages. The CDR3 loop spans 15 amino acids. From germline, CDR1 is MGHRA and CDR2 YSYEKL. Trimming removed 2 bases from V and 4 bases from J, with 12 bases in between. Each donor was a healthy Caucasian individual from Russia, aged roughly 6 to 100. Per sample, at least 5.5 micrograms of total RNA were extracted. This clonotype has at least ten counts. Its specificity is unknown. Study-wide results and limits: There were more naive CD4+ cells and higher diversity in long-lived donors than in aged donors. The study could not conclusively compare naive and antigen-experienced cells, given its unsorted PBMCs.

Together with a sample-barcoded 5' primer, a J-beta primer mix was included in a second PCR lasting roughly 6 to 12 cycles. TCRdb recomputed calls from the 5' RACE reads with MiXCR, one row per CDR3 protein. The sample includes about 1.7 million distinct CDR3 sequences, roughly 27% of them seen just once. This clonotype was obtained from a woman aged 25 to 39 in good health. The chain employs TRBV4-1 and TRBJ2-1; a weak D match, TRBD1 (5 bases). Sequencing was done on a sample of blood. For the CDR3, the DNA is TGCGCCAGCAGCCAACACCAGGGTGAATACAATGAGCAGTTCTTC. Its protein is CASSQHQGEYNEQFF.